This T cell receptor (beta chain) originates from a study of blood T cell repertoires in COVID-19. Study as a whole: Some COVID-19 samples were acute and others convalescent; all came from the United States, Italy and Spain. The analysed material was cDNA or gDNA that came from T cells, B-cell-depleted T cells, or PBMCs.

Germline V gives CDR1 SGHTA, CDR2 FQGTGA. V lost 5 bases to trimming and J lost 0 bases; unmatched junction nucleotides: 6. The CDR3 extends over 17 amino acids. Original data processing: By means of reference gene primer amplification, nucleated cell counts were estimated. Sequencing was performed with immunoSEQ multiplex PCR; in TCRdb, only in-frame clones are kept and a portion is missing. That table is the source of V, J and clone size, and D and trimming were worked out from the DNA. The data contain 9,100 or so clones, 75% to 90% of them singletons. The receptor was derived from a human donor with active COVID-19. The donor label of this sample is uncertain. Sequencing was carried out using peripheral blood. This chain connects TRBV7-3 to TRBJ2-2, with 10 positions matching TRBD2. The CDR3 coding sequence is TGTGCCAGCAGCACGTTTGGACTAGCGGCGAACACCGGGGAGCTGTTTTTT. It is translated as CASSTFGLAANTGELFF.